This T cell receptor (beta chain) was captured in a study of CD8 T cells in ankylosing spondylitis. This CDR3 region has 16 residues. V was trimmed by 2 bases and J by 1 base, leaving 12 bases between them. TCRdb analysed the 5' RACE reads with MiXCR anew, one entry per CDR3 protein. The sample gives about 140,000 distinct CDR3 sequences, roughly 31% of which show up once; 5.5% to 7.5% is in the top ten. The sequencing input was synovial fluid, either unsorted or a sorted T cell fraction (not recorded which). The clonotype was recovered from a male donor with ankylosing spondylitis. V gene TRBV12-3 or TRBV12-4 combines with J gene TRBJ2-1; either TRBD1 or TRBD2 may fit D (5 bases each). The CDR3 DNA reads TGTGCCAGCAGTTTAAGTGTTGGGGGTTCCTACAATGAGCAGTTCTTC. As protein: CASSLSVGGSYNEQFF.